The 26 T cell receptor beta chains below come from one sample, sequenced in a study of OX40 agonist ivuxolimab in advanced cancers. Sequencing was performed with immunoSEQ multiplex PCR; in TCRdb, only in-frame clones are kept and a portion is missing. The sample comprises approximately 80,000 clones, 94% of which are singletons, and around a tenth rests with the top ten. Specimen: CD4+ or CD8+ T cells sorted from blood, collected in a trial of the OX40 agonist ivuxolimab. These TCRs come from an adult with an advanced solid tumor such as melanoma, head and neck, liver or kidney cancer.

The chain carries TRBV28 and TRBJ2-3; possibly TRBD1 or TRBD2 for D (6 bases each). The length of the CDR3 is 16 residues. CDR1 and CDR2 (germline): MDHEN, SYDVKM. V gave up 6 bases and J gave up 4 bases, with 20 bases separating them. Here the CDR3 reads CASSPLWGAHSDTQYF. The CDR3 DNA follows: TGTGCCAGCAGCCCCCTTTGGGGGGCCCACTCAGATACGCAGTATTTT.

This sequence joins TRBV6-5 and TRBJ2-5; TRBD2 might be the D (6 bases). Matching the DNA end better, TRBJ2-7 makes the J call doubtful. Germline V gene lookup returns CDR1 MNHEY and CDR2 SVGAGI. This CDR3 spans 13 amino acids. The DNA for the CDR3 is TGTGCCAGCAGCGGAGGGGAGAGCTACGAGCAGTACTTC. This translates into CASSGGESYEQYF.

The chain employs TRBV28 and TRBJ2-2; D remains ambiguous. V lost 2 bases to trimming and J lost 5 bases, with 6 bases between them. CDR3 length: 13 amino acids. Germline CDR1 reads MDHEN; CDR2 reads SYDVKM. The CDR3 coding sequence is TGTGCCAGCAGTTTAGGGCAGACCGGGGAGCTGTTTTTT. It yields the protein CASSLGQTGELFF.

The chain carries TRBV27 and TRBJ1-2, with 12 positions matching TRBD1. The V gene end was trimmed by 4 bases and the J gene end by 3 bases; junction bases not matched to a gene: 3. The CDR3 loop spans 15 amino acids. Germline CDR1 MNHEY, CDR2 SMNVEV (reference sequence). The CDR3 loop reads CASSSGQGAYYGYTF. The CDR3 nucleotides are TGTGCCAGCAGTTCGGGACAGGGGGCTTACTATGGCTACACCTTC.

J is TRBJ2-2 and V is TRBV2; 15 bases align to TRBD2. The CDR3 runs 16 residues. CDR1 is SNHLY and CDR2 is FYNNEI in the germline V gene. V was clipped by 6 bases and J by 1 base; unmatched bases: 0. The CDR3 loop is CASRGLAGGNTGELFF. CDR3 nucleotide sequence: TGTGCCAGCAGGGGACTAGCGGGGGGGAACACCGGGGAGCTGTTTTTT.

J is TRBJ2-3 and V is TRBV29-1; D unresolved. The V gene's germline CDR1 is SQVTM and CDR2 ANQGSEA. The CDR3 is made up of 11 amino acids. The V and J ends lost 6 bases and 3 bases respectively, with 7 bases between them. CDR3 in DNA: TGCAGCGTGCTAACGACAGATACGCAGTATTTT. Its translation is CSVLTTDTQYF.

This chain uses TRBV16 with TRBJ2-2; no reliable D call. Trimming shortened V by 2 bases and J by 6 bases, and 4 bases separated the two germline ends. CDR1 KGHSY and CDR2 FQNENV come from the germline V gene. The CDR3 has 12 amino acids. This CDR3 reads CASSQTPGELFF. CDR3 nucleotides: TGTGCCAGCAGCCAAACCCCCGGGGAGCTGTTTTTT.

The chain combines TRBV28 with TRBJ1-2; D unclear. Trimming took off 10 bases at V and 4 bases at J, with 19 bases between the two ends. Germline loops: CDR1 MDHEN, CDR2 SYDVKM. This CDR3 is 14 amino acids long. CDR3 in DNA: TGTGCCACGATACCCCTTCAGACTAGCTATGGCTACACCTTC. Translation gives CATIPLQTSYGYTF.

V and J are TRBV9 and TRBJ2-2; 8 bases map to TRBD2. The CDR3 is 14 residues long. Germline trimming cut 4 bases from V and 8 bases from J; bases unmatched to any gene: 7. The germline CDR1 and CDR2 sequences are SGDLS and YYNGEE. CDR3 amino acids: CASSTAGDSGELFF. CDR3 sequence (DNA): TGTGCCAGCAGCACAGCGGGAGATTCGGGGGAGCTGTTTTTT.

The chain is built from TRBV19 and TRBJ2-7, with TRBD1 matching over 8 bases. V lost 3 bases and J lost 5; bases outside the gene matches: 6. The V gene's germline CDR1 is LNHDA and CDR2 SQIVND (reference sequence). The CDR3 covers 14 residues. CDR3 sequence: CASSIQGASHEQYF. Here the CDR3 DNA reads TGTGCCAGTAGTATTCAGGGGGCTTCACACGAGCAGTACTTC. Full variable domain (rest looked up from reference TRBV19 and TRBJ2-7): DGGITQSPKYLFRKEGQNVTLSCEQNLNHDAMYWYRQDPGQGLRLIYYSQIVNDFQKGDIAEGYSVSREKKESFPLTVTSAQKNPTAFYLCASSIQGASHEQYFGPGTRLTVT.

The chain employs TRBV11-3 and TRBJ2-2, with D perhaps matching TRBD2 (6 bases). With 1 base removed from V and 5 bases from J, the gap between germline ends came to 11 bases. There are 15 residues in the CDR3. CDR1 SGHNT and CDR2 YENEEA come from the germline V gene. CDR3 bases: TGTGCCAGCAGCTTAGTCGGGAGCAGGACCGGGGAGCTGTTTTTT. This gives the protein CASSLVGSRTGELFF.

CDR3 in DNA: TGTGCCAGCAGCTTGGAGACTAGCGGCCTTGATACGCAGTATTTT. Protein product: CASSLETSGLDTQYF. The chain uses TRBV7-9 and TRBJ2-3; 9 bases line up with TRBD2. The V gene end was trimmed by 3 bases and the J gene end by 6 bases; junction bases not matched to a gene: 7. The CDR3 extends over 15 amino acids. CDR1 is SEHNR and CDR2 is FQNEAQ in the germline V gene (reference sequence).

The chain couples TRBV28 to TRBJ2-7; 10 bases are shared with TRBD2. V was pared by 5 bases and J by 3 bases, with 4 bases of the junction left unmatched. The germline gives CDR1 MDHEN, CDR2 SYDVKM. This CDR3 contains 14 residues. CDR3 bases: TGTGCCAGCAGTCCCGGGACTAGCGACTACGAGCAGTACTTC. Translated, it gives CASSPGTSDYEQYF. The whole variable domain, remainder taken from reference TRBV28 and TRBJ2-7, is DVKVTQSSRYLVKRTGEKVFLECVQDMDHENMFWYRQDPGLGLRLIYFSYDVKMKEKGDIPEGYSVSREKKERFSLILESASTNQTSMYLCASSPGTSDYEQYFGPGTRLTVT.

The chain links TRBV6-5 to TRBJ2-3; D may be TRBD2 (6 bases). V dropped 3 bases and J dropped 4 bases, with 14 bases sitting between them. The CDR3 is made up of 15 amino acids. Per the germline V gene, CDR1 is MNHEY and CDR2 is SVGAGI. CDR3 region: CASSYASPSADTQYF. In DNA, the CDR3 is TGTGCCAGCAGTTATGCCAGTCCTAGCGCAGATACGCAGTATTTT.

This clone was recorded once. The rearrangement joins TRBV4-2 to TRBJ2-5, with 12 bases identical to TRBD2. Trimming cost V 3 bases and J 5 bases; bases outside gene matches: 7. From germline, CDR1 is LGHNA and CDR2 YNFKEQ. CDR3 length: 16 residues. CDR3 nucleotide sequence: TGTGCCAGCAGCCATGTCGGGACTAGCGGGTCGGAGACCCAGTACTTC. Residues: CASSHVGTSGSETQYF.

V and J are TRBV5-4 and TRBJ2-5; D is unclear. The CDR3 runs 14 residues. The V gene lost 2 bases and the J gene lost 3 bases, with 11 bases spanning the gap. CDR1 and CDR2 from the germline V gene are SGHNT and YYREEE (reference sequence). Here the CDR3 DNA reads TGTGCCAGCAGCTTAACAGACCTAAAAGAGACCCAGTACTTC. This codes for CASSLTDLKETQYF. Complete variable domain (other parts from reference TRBV5-4 and TRBJ2-5): ETGVTQSPTHLIKTRGQQVTLRCSSQSGHNTVSWYQQALGQGPQFIFQYYREEENGRGNFPPRFSGLQFPNYSSELNVNALELDDSALYLCASSLTDLKETQYFGPGTRLLVL.

Written as DNA, the CDR3 is TGTGCCAGCAGTCTTACGGGGGAGGTTGAGCAGTTCTTC. It specifies CASSLTGEVEQFF. The J gene is TRBJ2-1, the V gene TRBV7-9; a weak D match, TRBD2 (6 bases). Germline V CDR1 and CDR2: SEHNR, FQNEAQ (reference sequence). Trimming cost V 6 bases and J 9 bases, with 15 bases left between them. CDR3 length: 13 residues.

In nucleotides, the CDR3 is TGTGCCAGCAGTGACGGCGCATATAGCAATCAGCCCCAGCATTTT. This gives the protein CASSDGAYSNQPQHF. The V call is TRBV27, the J call TRBJ1-5; D unclear. Germline loops: CDR1 MNHEY, CDR2 SMNVEV (reference sequence). The ends were cut back, 5 bases at V and 0 bases at J, with 11 bases in the middle. CDR3 length equals 15 residues.

The gene calls are TRBV27 and TRBJ1-2; D gene uncertain. The CDR3 is 14 residues long. Per germline, CDR1 MNHEY and CDR2 SMNVEV (reference sequence). V dropped 1 base and J dropped 3 bases, with 9 bases sitting between them. The CDR3 protein is CASSLWRGDYGYTF. Written as DNA, the CDR3 is TGTGCCAGCAGTTTATGGCGCGGGGACTATGGCTACACCTTC.

The V gene is TRBV18, the J gene TRBJ2-1, with D unresolved. Deletions cut 2 bases from V and 8 bases from J, with 7 bases between. Germline V gene lookup returns CDR1 KGHSH and CDR2 LQKENI. CDR3 length: 12 residues. The CDR3 loop is CASSPMGDEQFF. The CDR3 bases are TGTGCCAGCTCACCAATGGGCGATGAGCAGTTCTTC.

This clone was detected only once. V gene TRBV25-1 combines with J gene TRBJ2-7; possibly TRBD1 for D (5 bases). Per germline, CDR1 MGHDK and CDR2 SYGVNS. The CDR3 totals 14 residues. V was pared by 2 bases and J by 3 bases, with 11 bases between. The CDR3 region is CASSEVGRDYEQYF. The DNA of the CDR3 is TGTGCCAGCAGTGAAGTAGGCAGGGACTACGAGCAGTACTTC.

The rearrangement joins TRBV6-6 to TRBJ1-4, with D possibly matching TRBD1 (5 bases). The CDR3 consists of 15 residues. Per the germline V gene, CDR1 is MNHNY and CDR2 is SVGAGI (reference sequence). V was clipped by 0 bases and J by 1 base, with 6 bases between them. The CDR3 nucleotides read TGTGCCAGCAGTTACTCGGGGGGAACTAATGAAAAACTGTTTTTT. It translates to CASSYSGGTNEKLFF.

The V and J genes are TRBV9 and TRBJ2-2; D not resolved. Per germline, CDR1 SGDLS and CDR2 YYNGEE. The CDR3 is 13 residues long. The V gene lost 0 bases and the J gene lost 4 bases, with 4 bases spanning the gap. The CDR3 DNA follows: TGTGCCAGCAGCGTAGGGGGCACCGGGGAGCTGTTTTTT. Its translation: CASSVGGTGELFF.

CDR3 in amino acids: CASSLSGGRETQYF. Here the CDR3 DNA reads TGTGCCAGCAGCTTGTCGGGGGGCCGAGAGACCCAGTACTTC. The rearrangement links TRBV5-6 to TRBJ2-5; D possibly corresponds to TRBD2 (7 bases). Trimming left V 1 base short and J 4 bases short, with 11 bases between. Germline assignment: CDR1 SGHDT and CDR2 YYEEEE. CDR3 size: 14 residues.

V gene TRBV19 combines with J gene TRBJ1-1; no firm D call. CDR1 is LNHDA, CDR2 SQIVND, per germline (reference sequence). This CDR3 contains 12 residues. V was cut by 10 bases and J by 0 bases, with 9 bases left in between. The CDR3 loop reads CATYSMNTEAFF. Here the CDR3 DNA reads TGTGCCACTTATAGCATGAACACTGAAGCTTTCTTT.

The chain has TRBV5-8 and TRBJ2-3; 7 nucleotides agree with TRBD1. With V trimmed by 4 bases and J by 8 bases, 4 bases remained unmatched. Germline loops: CDR1 SGHTS, CDR2 YDEGEE. CDR3 size: 12 residues. The CDR3 DNA reads as TGTGCCAGCAGCACAGGGGCCTCTACGCAGTATTTT. Translation: CASSTGASTQYF.